These 6 T cell receptor beta chains originate from one sample sequenced in a study of T-cell memory formation after mild COVID-19. One entry per CDR3 protein results from TCRdb running MiXCR on the 5' RACE reads. This table has about 39,000 distinct CDR3 sequences, approximately 6.5% appearing once. Material for sequencing was PBMCs or a T cell subset sorted from them (not recorded which). These receptors came from an adult who had mild COVID-19 (a few samples of this study predate the infection). Cell type and time point are not known.

This sequence joins TRBV7-3 and TRBJ2-3; no firm D call. Per the germline V gene, CDR1 is SGHTA and CDR2 is FQGTGA. This CDR3 region has 14 residues. Trimming pared 3 bases from V and 4 bases from J, leaving 11 bases between. CDR3 DNA: TGTGCCAGCAGCTTGAGTGGCGTTTCAGATACGCAGTATTTT. This codes for CASSLSGVSDTQYF.

This clonotype was counted many times. The chain recombines TRBV2 with TRBJ2-2, with D perhaps matching TRBD1 or TRBD2 (6 bases each). The ends were cut back, 2 bases at V and 0 bases at J, with 16 bases in the middle. Germline lookup yields CDR1 SNHLY and CDR2 FYNNEI. The CDR3 consists of 18 residues. CDR3 nucleotide sequence: TGTGCCAGCAGTGAACTGCCCGGAGGGGGTACGAACACCGGGGAGCTGTTTTTT. This codes for CASSELPGGGTNTGELFF.

This clonotype was detected many times. The chain carries TRBV12-3 or TRBV12-4 and TRBJ1-3; 8 bases line up with TRBD1. The CDR3 has 15 amino acids. J lost 2 bases, V lost 7 bases, and 7 bases had no gene match. In DNA, the CDR3 is TGTGCCAGCAACCCGACAGGGGAGGCTGGAAACACCATATATTTT. The encoded protein is CASNPTGEAGNTIYF.

The CDR3 nucleotides are TGTGCCAGCAGCTCACGAGGTAGGGGCACTGAAGCTTTCTTT. This codes for CASSSRGRGTEAFF. The chain joins TRBV5-6 to TRBJ1-1; weak D call: TRBD1 (5 bases). Deletions cut 3 bases from V and 4 bases from J, with 13 bases between. Germline CDR1 reads SGHDT; CDR2 reads YYEEEE. The CDR3 is made up of 14 amino acids.

The rearrangement uses TRBV12-3 or TRBV12-4 and TRBJ1-2; D is possibly TRBD1 (5 bases). V was pared by 4 bases and J by 9 bases, with 12 bases between. The CDR3 runs 12 residues. CDR3 residues: CASSWDQGRYTF. CDR3 nucleotide sequence: TGTGCCAGCAGTTGGGACCAGGGACGCTACACCTTC.

The V gene is TRBV9, the J gene TRBJ2-6, with 8 bases that match TRBD1. Germline CDR1 SGDLS, CDR2 YYNGEE. The CDR3 loop spans 16 amino acids. V lost 1 base, J lost 8 bases, and 8 bases stayed unmatched. CDR3 region: CASSVQDRVLSNVLTF. CDR3 DNA sequence: TGTGCCAGCAGCGTACAGGACAGGGTTTTGTCCAACGTCCTGACTTTC.